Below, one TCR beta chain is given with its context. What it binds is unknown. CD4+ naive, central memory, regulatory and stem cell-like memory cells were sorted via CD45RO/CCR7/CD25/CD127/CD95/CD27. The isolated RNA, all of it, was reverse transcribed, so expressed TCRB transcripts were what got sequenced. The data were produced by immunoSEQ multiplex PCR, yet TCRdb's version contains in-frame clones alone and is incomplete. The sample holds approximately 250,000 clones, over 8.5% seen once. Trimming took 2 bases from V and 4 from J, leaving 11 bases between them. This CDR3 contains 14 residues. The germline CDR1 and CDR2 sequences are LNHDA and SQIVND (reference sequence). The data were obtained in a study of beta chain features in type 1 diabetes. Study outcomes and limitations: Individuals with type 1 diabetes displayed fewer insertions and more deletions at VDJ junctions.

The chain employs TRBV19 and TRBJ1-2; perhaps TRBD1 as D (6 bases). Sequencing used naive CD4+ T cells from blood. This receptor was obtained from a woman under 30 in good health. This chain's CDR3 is CASSISDRPYGYTF. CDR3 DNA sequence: TGTGCCAGTAGTATATCGGACAGACCCTATGGCTACACCTTC. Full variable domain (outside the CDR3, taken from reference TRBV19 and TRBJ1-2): DGGITQSPKYLFRKEGQNVTLSCEQNLNHDAMYWYRQDPGQGLRLIYYSQIVNDFQKGDIAEGYSVSREKKESFPLTVTSAQKNPTAFYLCASSISDRPYGYTFGSGTRLTVV.